Listed here are 5 T cell receptor beta chains from one sample, sequenced in a study of CD8+CD57+ T cells in acquired aplastic anemia. It was genomic DNA that served as the template for profiling TCR beta VDJ and CDR3. TCRdb redid the calling of the reads with MiXCR, one entry per CDR3 protein. The table has around 430,000 distinct CDR3 sequences, around 30% seen once. An expansion of CD8+CD57+ cells by flow cytometry had been shown in patients chosen for sequencing. Sequenced material: sorted CD4+, CD8+, or CD8+CD57+ T cells (not recorded which) from PBMCs. The receptors come from a human donor with aplastic anemia.

In its sample, this clonotype was seen many times. The chain combines TRBV29-1 with TRBJ2-7; 7 bases line up with TRBD1. V lost 7 bases, J lost 3 bases, and 6 bases stayed unmatched. The length of the CDR3 is 12 residues. Germline V gives CDR1 SQVTM, CDR2 ANQGSEA. CDR3 region: CSAGQADYEQYF. The CDR3, as DNA: TGCAGCGCAGGACAGGCAGACTACGAGCAGTACTTC.

The chain carries TRBV20-1 and TRBJ2-2; 11 bases map to TRBD2. This CDR3 spans 15 amino acids. Germline-derived CDR1 and CDR2 are DFQATT and SNEGSKA (reference sequence). With V trimmed by 0 bases and J by 7 bases, 4 bases remained unmatched. CDR3 amino acids: CSARDTSGSFGELFF. As DNA, the CDR3 is TGCAGTGCTAGAGATACTAGCGGGAGTTTCGGGGAGCTGTTTTTT.

The V gene is TRBV25-1, the J gene TRBJ2-1, with D possibly TRBD2 on 5 matching bases. Per germline, CDR1 MGHDK and CDR2 SYGVNS. CDR3 size: 14 residues. Trimming pared 6 bases from V and 6 bases from J, leaving 15 bases between. Written as DNA, the CDR3 is TGTGCCAGCAGCCTGGGGAGACTTATCAATGAGCAGTTCTTC. Residues: CASSLGRLINEQFF.

At least ten counts were recorded for this clonotype. This sequence joins TRBV2 and TRBJ1-2, with D unresolved. This CDR3 has 11 residues. V was pared by 5 bases and J by 4 bases, with 5 bases between. Looked up from germline, CDR1 is SNHLY and CDR2 is FYNNEI. This CDR3 is CASSYLYGYTF. Here the CDR3 DNA reads TGTGCCAGCAGTTACCTCTATGGCTACACCTTC.

This clonotype has a single count. The chain links TRBV25-1 to TRBJ2-1; TRBD2 matches 11 bases. The CDR3 has 13 residues. V dropped 3 bases and J dropped 12; count of bases not matched to a gene: 4. Germline-derived CDR1 and CDR2 are MGHDK and SYGVNS. The CDR3 DNA sequence: TGTGCCAGCAGTGAGATAGCGGGGGGGATGCAGTTCTTC. This encodes CASSEIAGGMQFF.